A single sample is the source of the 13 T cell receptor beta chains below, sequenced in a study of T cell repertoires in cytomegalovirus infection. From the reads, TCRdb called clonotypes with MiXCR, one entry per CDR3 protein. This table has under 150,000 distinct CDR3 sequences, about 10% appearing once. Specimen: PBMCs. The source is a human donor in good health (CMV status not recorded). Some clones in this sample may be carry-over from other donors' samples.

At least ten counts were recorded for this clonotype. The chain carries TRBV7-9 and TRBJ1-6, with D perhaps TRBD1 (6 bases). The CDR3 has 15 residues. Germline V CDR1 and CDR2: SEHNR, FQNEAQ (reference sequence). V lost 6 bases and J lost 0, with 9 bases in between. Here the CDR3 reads CASSQGSSYNSPLHF. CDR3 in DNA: TGTGCCAGCAGTCAGGGGAGCTCCTATAATTCACCCCTCCACTTT.

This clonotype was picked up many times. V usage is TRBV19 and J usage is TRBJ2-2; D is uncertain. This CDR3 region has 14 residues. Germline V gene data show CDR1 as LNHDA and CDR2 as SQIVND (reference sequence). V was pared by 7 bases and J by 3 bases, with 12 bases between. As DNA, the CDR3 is TGTGCCAGTAATAGTGGGTGGCACACCGGGGAGCTGTTTTTT. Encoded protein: CASNSGWHTGELFF. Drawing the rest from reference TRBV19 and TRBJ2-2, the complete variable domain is DGGITQSPKYLFRKEGQNVTLSCEQNLNHDAMYWYRQDPGQGLRLIYYSQIVNDFQKGDIAEGYSVSREKKESFPLTVTSAQKNPTAFYLCASNSGWHTGELFFGEGSRLTVL.

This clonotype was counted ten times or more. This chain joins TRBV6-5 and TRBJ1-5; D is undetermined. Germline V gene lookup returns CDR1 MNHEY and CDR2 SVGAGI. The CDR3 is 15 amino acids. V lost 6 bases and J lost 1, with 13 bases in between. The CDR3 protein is CASSPQPRSNQPQHF. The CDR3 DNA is TGTGCCAGCAGCCCGCAGCCGAGGAGCAATCAGCCCCAGCATTTT.

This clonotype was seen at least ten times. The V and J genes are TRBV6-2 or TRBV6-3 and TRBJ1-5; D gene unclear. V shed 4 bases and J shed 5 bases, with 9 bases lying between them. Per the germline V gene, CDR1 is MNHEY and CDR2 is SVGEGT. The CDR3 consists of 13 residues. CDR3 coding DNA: TGTGCCAGCAGTTCCTCCGGTTATCAGCCCCAGCATTTT. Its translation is CASSSSGYQPQHF.

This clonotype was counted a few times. DNA for the CDR3: TGCGCCAGCAGCATACAGGCATTGGCTTACGAGCAGTACTTC. It codes for CASSIQALAYEQYF. The gene calls are TRBV5-1 and TRBJ2-7; the D gene is possibly TRBD1 (5 bases). V lost 4 bases, J lost 4 bases, and 15 bases lay in between. This CDR3 contains 14 residues. Germline V gene data show CDR1 as SGHRS and CDR2 as YFSETQ.

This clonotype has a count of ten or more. The CDR3 protein is CASSLGGTGGLDTEAFF. Written as DNA, the CDR3 is TGCGCCAGCAGCTTGGGAGGGACAGGGGGCTTGGACACTGAAGCTTTCTTT. The V gene is TRBV5-1, the J gene TRBJ1-1; TRBD1 agrees at 12 bases. After removal of 0 bases from V and 3 bases from J, the junction contained 6 bases not matched to a gene. The germline V gene encodes CDR1 SGHRS and CDR2 YFSETQ. The CDR3 totals 17 residues.

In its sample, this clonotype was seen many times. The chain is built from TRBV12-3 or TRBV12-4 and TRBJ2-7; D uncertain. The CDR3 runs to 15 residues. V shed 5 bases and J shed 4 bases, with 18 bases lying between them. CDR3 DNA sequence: TGTGCCAGCAGTAACCTTTACGGCCCAATTTACGAGCAGTACTTC. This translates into CASSNLYGPIYEQYF.

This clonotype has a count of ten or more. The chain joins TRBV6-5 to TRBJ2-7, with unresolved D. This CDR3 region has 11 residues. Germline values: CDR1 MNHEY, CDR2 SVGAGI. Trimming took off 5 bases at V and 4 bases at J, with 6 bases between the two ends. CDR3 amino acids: CASSEGYEQYF. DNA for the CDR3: TGTGCCAGCAGTGAAGGGTACGAGCAGTACTTC.

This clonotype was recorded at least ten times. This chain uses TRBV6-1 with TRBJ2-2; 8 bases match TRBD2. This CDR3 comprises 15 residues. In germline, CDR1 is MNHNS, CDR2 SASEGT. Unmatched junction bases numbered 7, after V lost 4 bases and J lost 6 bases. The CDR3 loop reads CASSGSGVISGELFF. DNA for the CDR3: TGTGCCAGCAGTGGTAGCGGGGTCATATCCGGGGAGCTGTTTTTT.

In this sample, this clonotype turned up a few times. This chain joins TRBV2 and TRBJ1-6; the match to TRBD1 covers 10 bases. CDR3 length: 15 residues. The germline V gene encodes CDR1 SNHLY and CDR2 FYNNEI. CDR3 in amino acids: CGRGGQGKTNSPLHF. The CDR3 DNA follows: TGTGGGCGAGGGGGACAGGGGAAGACGAATTCACCCCTCCACTTT.

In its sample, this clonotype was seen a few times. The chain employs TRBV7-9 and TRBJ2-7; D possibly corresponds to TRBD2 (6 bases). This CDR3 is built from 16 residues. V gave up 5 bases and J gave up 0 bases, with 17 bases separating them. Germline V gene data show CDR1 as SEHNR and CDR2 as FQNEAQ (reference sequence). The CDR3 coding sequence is TGTGCCAGCAGCCCAATCGGTCAGACTAGCTCCTACGAGCAGTACTTC. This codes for CASSPIGQTSSYEQYF.

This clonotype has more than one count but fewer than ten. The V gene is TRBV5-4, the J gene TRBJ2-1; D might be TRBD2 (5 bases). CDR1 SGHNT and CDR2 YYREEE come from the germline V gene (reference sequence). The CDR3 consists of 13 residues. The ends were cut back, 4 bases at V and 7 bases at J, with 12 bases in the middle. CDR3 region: CASSPSTGNEQFF. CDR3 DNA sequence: TGTGCCAGCAGCCCCTCCACGGGGAATGAGCAGTTCTTC.

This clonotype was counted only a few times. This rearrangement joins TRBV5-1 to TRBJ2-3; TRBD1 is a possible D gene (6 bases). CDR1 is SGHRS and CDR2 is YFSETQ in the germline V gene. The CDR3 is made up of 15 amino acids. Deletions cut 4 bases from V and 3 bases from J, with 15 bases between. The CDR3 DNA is TGCGCCAGCAGCCCACAGGGAAGGCCTACAGATACGCAGTATTTT. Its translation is CASSPQGRPTDTQYF.